This T cell receptor beta chain was identified during a study of CXCR3-negative and CXCR3-positive naive CD8 T cells. Each CD8+ T cell subset was sorted in triplicate, 250,000 to 300,000 cells each. A note on this clonotype: Its antigen remains unidentified.

The CDR3 length is 14 residues. Germline CDR1 and CDR2: SGDLS and YYNGEE. The method, 5' RACE with UMI labels, was used to prepare the TRB cDNA libraries. TCRdb reprocessed the 5' RACE reads and stores each CDR3 protein as one record, lacking DNA. This sample contains about 48,000 distinct CDR3 sequences. Findings and limits, study-wide: The level of CXCR3 expression partially decreased after cryopreservation; the majority of assays used fresh PBMCs. Both of the naive subsets showed about the same high diversity, but memory CD8+ cells had much less.

Input material: memory CD8+ T cells from blood. This sequence joins TRBV9 and TRBJ2-7; TCRdb's D call, TRBD1, is unchecked because there is no DNA. This sequence originates from a human donor in good health. Some clones in this sample may be carry-over from other donors' samples. The CDR3 spells CASSTPGQGNEQYF. Full variable domain (remainder filled in from reference TRBV9 and TRBJ2-7): DSGVTQTPKHLITATGQRVTLRCSPRSGDLSVYWYQQSLDQGLQFLIQYYNGEERAKGNILERFSAQQFPDLHSELNLSSLELGDSALYFCASSTPGQGNEQYFGPGTRLTVT.